This record covers a single TCR beta chain. Patients of the Seattle cohort, enrolled during active infection, were followed longitudinally. With V trimmed by 1 base and J by 2 bases, 4 bases remained unmatched. CDR3 length: 14 residues. Per the germline V gene, CDR1 is GTSNPN and CDR2 is SVGIG (reference sequence). The data were produced by immunoSEQ multiplex PCR, yet TCRdb's version contains in-frame clones alone and is incomplete. The table includes 300,000 to 450,000 clones, about 89% detected once. This sample stems from a study of blood T cell repertoires in COVID-19. The V gene is TRBV30, the J gene TRBJ2-5, with 7 bases aligning to TRBD1. Sequenced sample: peripheral blood. The sequence derives from a woman in her sixties with COVID-19, enrolled during active disease. Written as DNA, the CDR3 is TGTGCCTGGAGTGCCGGACAGGCGCAAGAGACCCAGTACTTC. Protein sequence: CAWSAGQAQETQYF.